One sample yielded the 20 T cell receptor beta chains listed below, sequenced in a study of graft-versus-host responses after intestinal transplantation. Generated by immunoSEQ multiplex PCR, the TCRdb table keeps only in-frame clones and is missing some. Of tens of thousands of clones in the sample, about 93% were seen once. For these TCRs, the target antigens are not known. The sequenced sample was unstimulated CD8+ T cells sorted from spleen or lymph node cells, obtained before intestinal transplant. The receptors originated from a human donor who received an intestinal transplant.

The V and J genes are TRBV27 and TRBJ2-3; 7 bases map to TRBD1. CDR1 MNHEY and CDR2 SMNVEV come from the germline V gene (reference sequence). The CDR3 totals 15 residues. J lost 4 bases, V lost 3 bases, and 7 bases had no gene match. The CDR3 region has the DNA TGTGCCAGCAGTTTTGTCACAGGGGAAGCAGATACGCAGTATTTT. It yields the protein CASSFVTGEADTQYF.

The chain uses TRBV19 and TRBJ2-7, with D possibly matching TRBD2 (6 bases). Germline V gene lookup returns CDR1 LNHDA and CDR2 SQIVND (reference sequence). V shed 3 bases and J shed 1 base, with 13 bases lying between them. The CDR3 has 15 residues. CDR3 in DNA: TGTGCCAGTAGTATTGGGACTGGAGCTTCCTACGAGCAGTACTTC. It codes for CASSIGTGASYEQYF.

This rearrangement joins TRBV19 to TRBJ2-3, with 9 bases matching TRBD2. V was clipped by 6 bases and J by 3 bases; unmatched bases: 7. CDR1 is LNHDA, CDR2 SQIVND, per germline (reference sequence). CDR3 size: 15 residues. The CDR3 region is CASSLLAGGTDTQYF. In DNA form, the CDR3 reads TGTGCCAGTAGCCTACTAGCGGGTGGGACAGATACGCAGTATTTT.

The rearrangement uses TRBV7-2 and TRBJ1-2; a possible D gene is TRBD1 (6 bases). This CDR3 spans 13 amino acids. In germline, CDR1 is SGHTA, CDR2 FQGNSA. Between the trimmed V and J ends, which lost 6 bases and 4 bases, there was a span of 12 bases. CDR3: CASRLGGIYGYTF. In nucleotides, the CDR3 is TGTGCCAGCAGACTAGGGGGTATCTATGGCTACACCTTC.

This rearrangement joins TRBV7-9 to TRBJ2-7, with a possible D match to TRBD1 (6 bases). This CDR3 region has 13 residues. The germline gives CDR1 SEHNR, CDR2 FQNEAQ (reference sequence). Trimming removed 8 bases at V and 0 bases at J, with 11 bases between. The CDR3 sequence is CASVLDSSYEQYF. The CDR3 nucleotides read TGTGCCAGCGTCTTGGACAGCTCCTACGAGCAGTACTTC.

This clone has a handful of counts. The V and J genes are TRBV6-5 and TRBJ2-3, with 11 bases lining up with TRBD2. CDR1 MNHEY and CDR2 SVGAGI come from the germline V gene. V lost 10 bases and J lost 6; bases outside the gene matches: 12. There are 15 residues in the CDR3. Here the CDR3 reads CATQKLAGATDTQYF. CDR3 nucleotides: TGTGCCACCCAAAAACTAGCGGGAGCCACGGATACGCAGTATTTT.

This rearrangement joins TRBV14 to TRBJ2-1, with 8 positions matching TRBD2. V dropped 5 bases and J dropped 0; count of bases not matched to a gene: 3. The CDR3 is 15 residues long. Germline CDR1 is SGHDN and CDR2 is FVKESK. The CDR3 bases are TGTGCCAGCAGCTTAGCGGGGAGCTCCTACAATGAGCAGTTCTTC. Translated: CASSLAGSSYNEQFF.

This chain links TRBV5-1 with TRBJ2-3; 11 nucleotides agree with TRBD2. This CDR3 region has 13 residues. Losses at the gene ends were 7 bases for V and 4 bases for J; bases not matched to a gene: 2. Germline lookup yields CDR1 SGHRS and CDR2 YFSETQ. DNA for the CDR3: TGCGCCAGCCATAGCGGGGGGGCAGATACGCAGTATTTT. This translates into CASHSGGADTQYF.

The chain uses TRBV7-9 and TRBJ2-5; TRBD2 is a possible D gene (6 bases). Germline-derived CDR1 and CDR2 are SEHNR and FQNEAQ (reference sequence). Between the trimmed V and J ends, which lost 5 bases and 5 bases, there was a span of 15 bases. The CDR3 sequence is 14 residues long. CDR3 nucleotides: TGTGCCAGCAGCCGCGGGACGTTAGTGGAGACCCAGTACTTC. Protein product: CASSRGTLVETQYF. Combining the CDR3 with reference TRBV7-9 and TRBJ2-5 gives the whole variable domain DTGVSQNPRHKITKRGQNVTFRCDPISEHNRLYWYRQTLGQGPEFLTYFQNEAQLEKSRLLSDRFSAERPKGSFSTLEIQRTEQGDSAMYLCASSRGTLVETQYFGPGTRLLVL.

The genes are TRBV5-1 and TRBJ2-1, with TRBD2 as a possible D gene (5 bases). The CDR3 is 11 residues long. In germline, CDR1 is SGHRS, CDR2 YFSETQ. The V end was cut by 2 bases, the J end by 10 bases, with 7 bases between. The chain's CDR3 is CASSFGEEQFF. DNA for the CDR3: TGCGCCAGCAGCTTCGGGGAGGAGCAGTTCTTC. Looking up the rest from reference TRBV5-1 and TRBJ2-1 gives the full variable domain: KAGVTQTPRYLIKTRGQQVTLSCSPISGHRSVSWYQQTPGQGLQFLFEYFSETQRNKGNFPGRFSGRQFSNSRSEMNVSTLELGDSALYLCASSFGEEQFFGPGTRLTVL.

The chain links TRBV4-1 to TRBJ1-5, with TRBD1 identical over 7 bases. CDR1 and CDR2 (germline): MGHRA, YSYEKL. CDR3 size: 14 residues. V lost 4 bases, J lost 1 base, and 1 base stayed unmatched. This CDR3 is CASSPTGSNQPQHF. For the CDR3, the DNA is TGCGCCAGCAGCCCGACAGGGAGCAATCAGCCCCAGCATTTT.

The chain couples TRBV28 to TRBJ2-7; the D gene is possibly TRBD2 (5 bases). V gave up 1 base and J gave up 2 bases, with 12 bases separating them. From germline, CDR1 is MDHEN and CDR2 SYDVKM. This CDR3 spans 15 amino acids. The CDR3 loop is CASSLYRGAPYEQYF. CDR3 nucleotides: TGTGCCAGCAGTTTATATCGGGGAGCCCCCTACGAGCAGTACTTC.

The J gene is TRBJ2-2, the V gene TRBV19, with D unresolved. Trimming removed 8 bases at V and 6 bases at J, with 13 bases between. CDR1 and CDR2 (germline): LNHDA, SQIVND (reference sequence). This CDR3 has 13 amino acids. CDR3 sequence (DNA): TGTGCCAGTGGAGCGAACGGCGCCGGGGAGCTGTTTTTT. Amino acid sequence: CASGANGAGELFF.

The chain recombines TRBV7-9 with TRBJ2-2; TRBD2 agrees at 11 bases. In germline, CDR1 is SEHNR, CDR2 FQNEAQ (reference sequence). The V segment lost 5 bases and the J segment 5 bases; nucleotides outside the gene matches: 7. This CDR3 comprises 16 residues. The CDR3, as DNA: TGTGCCAGCAGCCCCGGACTAGCGGGTGCTACCGGGGAGCTGTTTTTT. As protein: CASSPGLAGATGELFF. The full variable domain, completed using reference TRBV7-9 and TRBJ2-2, is DTGVSQNPRHKITKRGQNVTFRCDPISEHNRLYWYRQTLGQGPEFLTYFQNEAQLEKSRLLSDRFSAERPKGSFSTLEIQRTEQGDSAMYLCASSPGLAGATGELFFGEGSRLTVL.

The chain uses TRBV19 and TRBJ2-5; 8 positions agree with TRBD2. The CDR3 contains 14 residues. Germline loops: CDR1 LNHDA, CDR2 SQIVND (reference sequence). V trimming: 2 bases; J trimming: 4 bases; junction bases outside the gene matches: 3. The CDR3, as DNA: TGTGCCAGTAGTATACGGGGGGGGAGAGAGACCCAGTACTTC. It is translated as CASSIRGGRETQYF.

The rearrangement joins TRBV30 to TRBJ2-2; D ambiguous. This CDR3 comprises 15 residues. Trimming cost V 1 base and J 3 bases, with 12 bases left between them. CDR1 and CDR2 (germline): GTSNPN, SVGIG (reference sequence). CDR3 DNA sequence: TGTGCCTGGAGTGCCGCGCTCTTCCACACCGGGGAGCTGTTTTTT. It is translated as CAWSAALFHTGELFF.

This rearrangement joins TRBV5-8 to TRBJ2-1; 9 bases line up with TRBD1. V shed 0 bases and J 3 bases; nucleotides not matched to a gene: 1. Germline V gene lookup returns CDR1 SGHTS and CDR2 YDEGEE. The CDR3 covers 15 residues. CDR3 coding DNA: TGTGCCAGCAGCTTGGGGACAGGGGACTACAATGAGCAGTTCTTC. Translating it yields CASSLGTGDYNEQFF. Filled out from reference TRBV5-8 and TRBJ2-1, the complete variable domain reads EAGVTQSPTHLIKTRGQQATLRCSPISGHTSVYWYQQALGLGLQFLLWYDEGEERNRGNFPPRFSGRQFPNYSSELNVNALELEDSALYLCASSLGTGDYNEQFFGPGTRLTVL.

This chain links TRBV30 with TRBJ2-7; 8 bases are a match to TRBD2. The germline gives CDR1 GTSNPN, CDR2 SVGIG (reference sequence). This CDR3 region has 15 residues. V lost 5 bases, J lost 3 bases, and 12 bases stayed unmatched. The CDR3 loop reads CAWDPLGTRDYEQYF. The CDR3 coding sequence is TGTGCCTGGGACCCTTTGGGGACTAGAGACTACGAGCAGTACTTC.

The V gene is TRBV27, the J gene TRBJ1-6, with unresolved D. V was cut by 0 bases and J by 0 bases, with 6 bases left in between. From germline, CDR1 is MNHEY and CDR2 SMNVEV (reference sequence). The CDR3 is 16 amino acids. CDR3 DNA: TGTGCCAGCAGTTTATCGCGGAGCTCCTATAATTCACCCCTCCACTTT. Translating it yields CASSLSRSSYNSPLHF.

The chain is built from TRBV28 and TRBJ1-3; D unclear. Germline V gene lookup returns CDR1 MDHEN and CDR2 SYDVKM. The CDR3 extends over 15 amino acids. V was cut by 2 bases and J by 0 bases, with 8 bases left in between. DNA for the CDR3: TGTGCCAGCAGTTTAACCGGGTCCTCTGGAAACACCATATATTTT. Its translation is CASSLTGSSGNTIYF.